This is a list of T cell receptor beta chains from one sample in a study of long-term antiretroviral therapy in people with HIV. Data came from immunoSEQ multiplex PCR; TCRdb stores just in-frame clones and leaves some out. In the table there are fewer than 40,000 clones, almost 97% of which are singletons. The sample was unsorted PBMCs, taken 6.9 years after starting antiretroviral therapy. These receptors were taken from a man aged 25 to 40 with HIV. Both conserved end residues are part of each CDR3. Fields, in order: V gene, J gene, D gene, clone size, CDR3 DNA, CDR3 protein. D genes are given only for firm matches. Clone sizes are given selectively: once, few, many, or a class where the clone is expanded.

TRBV6-1	TRBJ2-5	.	.	TGTGCCAGCAGTGAATTCGGGGGGACCCAGTACTTC	CASSEFGGTQYF
TRBV12-5	TRBJ2-1	TRBD2	.	TGTGCTAGTGGTCTAGCACACGGGACTAGCGGGGGGACCTACAATGAGCAGTTCTTC	CASGLAHGTSGGTYNEQFF
TRBV7-2	TRBJ1-5	.	.	TGTGCCAGCAGCCCCGGGGGAAGGGCGGTGCACAATCAGCCCCAGCATTTT	CASSPGGRAVHNQPQHF
TRBV19	TRBJ1-1	.	.	TGTGCCAGTAGTATAGGAGGGACGAACACTGAAGCTTTCTTT	CASSIGGTNTEAFF
TRBV10-3	TRBJ2-2	.	.	TGTGCCATCAGTGAAAATGGCCTACTAGAAGCCGGGGAGCTGTTTTTT	CAISENGLLEAGELFF
TRBV11-3	TRBJ2-3	TRBD2	.	TGTGCCAGCAGCACTCGGACTAGCGGGAGAGGAGATGTAGATACGCAGTATTTT	CASSTRTSGRGDVDTQYF
TRBV4-2	TRBJ1-5	.	.	TGTGCCAGCAGCCAAGGACAGGATCCGGATCAGCCCCAGCATTTT	CASSQGQDPDQPQHF
TRBV6-1	TRBJ2-7	.	.	TGTGCCAGCAGTGAAATAGGGGCAGGGAGCTACGAGCAGTACTTC	CASSEIGAGSYEQYF
TRBV2	TRBJ2-3	TRBD2	.	TGTGCCAGCAATACGGGGACTAGCGGGGGGGCCAACACAGATACGCAGTATTTT	CASNTGTSGGANTDTQYF
TRBV7-2	TRBJ2-3	TRBD2	once	TGTGCCAGCAGCCTGACTAGCGGCACAGATACGCAGTATTTT	CASSLTSGTDTQYF
TRBV5-1	TRBJ2-3	.	.	TGCGCCAGCAGCCCCCATGGGGGTACAGATACGCAGTATTTT	CASSPHGGTDTQYF
TRBV6-6	TRBJ1-2	.	.	TGTGCCAGCATTAATTTGGGGGAGGCTTCATATGGCTACACCTTC	CASINLGEASYGYTF
TRBV9	TRBJ2-2	.	.	TGTGCCAGCAGCACGACAGGGGCGGGGGCCGGGGAGCTGTTTTTT	CASSTTGAGAGELFF
TRBV7-6	TRBJ2-1	TRBD2	.	TGTGCCAGCAGCTTAGCGGTACTAGCGGGGCAATTTGCGGGAGAGCAGTTCTTC	CASSLAVLAGQFAGEQFF
TRBV15	TRBJ1-1	TRBD1	.	TGTGCCACCAGCACCCTGGGACAGGGGGCCGCGAACACTGAAGCTTTCTTT	CATSTLGQGAANTEAFF
TRBV11-2	TRBJ2-1	.	.	TGTGCCAGCAGCCCCGGAGGGGGGGAGGAGCAGTTCTTC	CASSPGGGEEQFF
TRBV16	TRBJ1-5	.	.	TGTGCCAGCAGCCAAACGATCGGGGGACGCAATCAGCCCCAGCATTTT	CASSQTIGGRNQPQHF
TRBV9	TRBJ2-5	.	.	TGTGCCAGCAGCGAGGGGGAGACCCAGTACTTC	CASSEGETQYF
TRBV4-2	TRBJ2-2	.	.	TGTGCCAGCAGCCAAGAGGGCAGGGACACCGGGGAGCTGTTTTTT	CASSQEGRDTGELFF
TRBV7-9	TRBJ2-7	.	.	TGTGCCAGCAGCTTCGCAGGGGTTCCGCAGTACTTC	CASSFAGVPQYF